This entry is about one TCR beta chain. There is no known antigen for this receptor. No much larger clone exists at a distance of one base, and base qualities are not known. This entry comes from a study of blood T cell repertoires in COVID-19 (dated by TCRdb to 2019 to 2021). Background for the entire study: Samples from collaborators originated in the United States, Italy and Spain and spanned both the acute and convalescent phases of COVID-19. The prospective study material was composed of cDNA or gDNA derived from T cells, B-cell-depleted T cells, or PBMCs. A freely available public database, intended as a resource for researchers studying the immune response to SARS-CoV-2, is where the repertoires were released. HLA class I and class II types, where available, came from metadata supplied by the sample provider rather than from assay-based typing. Subjects who had been exposed to COVID-19, were actively infected with it, or had recovered from it provided the deeply sampled blood TCRbeta repertoires that made up the dataset. The samples were drawn from two sources: the first 160 participants of the ongoing ImmuneRACE study, and over 950 subjects contributed by 6 global collaborators. A de-identified subject ID, COVID-19 status, age in years and sex were almost always included in the sample metadata. What the study reported, not specific to this receptor: The quantity of clinical and demographic metadata differed by source and by participant and was supplied without curation.

Each collaborating institution followed its own protocols to collect whole blood in K2EDTA tubes. For TCRbeta analysis, collaborator samples were shipped as frozen whole blood, as isolated PBMCs, or as DNA extracted from either sample type. Trimming removed 4 bases from V and 2 bases from J; the gene matches leave 7 bases unexplained. Inclusive of the bounding cysteine and phenylalanine, the CDR3 is 16 residues long. CDR3 DNA is the only sequence kept; it has 48 bases, read in frame from the first base. The germline V gene (reference sequence) yields LGHDT for CDR1 and YNNKEL for CDR2. TCRbeta CDR3 regions were amplified from genomic DNA by means of the immunoSEQ Assay, a bias-controlled multiplex PCR. Processing in the source paper ran as follows. Within the assay, amplification of reference gene primers was used to estimate how many nucleated cells each sample contained. Sequence reads were collapsed and filtered to measure the absolute abundance of every unique TCRbeta CDR3 rearrangement. For each sample, productive Simpson clonality was calculated as the square root of Simpson's diversity index across productive rearrangements. Here the immuneACCESS table is served through TCRdb, limited to in-frame sequences with V and J called. Missing clones are a known gap in these copies; in checked studies unresolved V genes cover under half, and the rest lacks a known reason. The DNA gave D and trimming, while V, J and clone size come from that table. Here the sample has over 40,000 clones; 92% occur a single time. Of the sample, approximately 12% is held by the ten largest clones.

This clonotype originated in a human donor in a cohort sampled during active COVID-19. The V and J segments used are TRBV3-1 (or the pseudogene TRBV3-2) and TRBJ2-3; 9 junctional bases match TRBD2. The sequenced sample was peripheral blood. CDR3 protein: CASSRLTSGLTDTQYF. The nucleotides are TGTGCCAGCAGCCGGCTGACTAGCGGACTCACAGATACGCAGTATTTT.